This paragraph reports one TCR beta chain. Its matching antigen is unknown. Regions amplified from RNA transcripts were the TCR beta CDR3 regions. RT-PCR in the first round (using the HTBI primer set) targeted the TCR CDR3. MiXCR, run by TCRdb on the multiplex PCR reads, gives a single entry per CDR3 protein. Of a few hundred thousand distinct CDR3 sequences listed, about half were seen once; the top ten hold approximately 8.2%. The data belong to a study of T cells in Graves' hyperthyroidism and ophthalmopathy. Patients were aged 18 to 65, had disease duration under 2 months, and had newly diagnosed hyperthyroidism. General observations from the study: Most thyroid clonotypes that were expanded above 0.001 also turned up in blood.

The source is a woman between 18 and 30 years old with Graves' hyperthyroidism. The specimen sequenced was peripheral blood or thyroid tissue (not recorded which).

CDR3 protein: CASSSPTSGRAKETQYF. The CDR3 DNA follows: TGTGCCAGTAGTTCGCCGACTAGCGGGAGGGCCAAGGAGACCCAGTACTTC. The chain couples TRBV19 to TRBJ2-5, with 14 positions matching TRBD2. After removal of 5 bases from V and 5 bases from J, the junction contained 10 bases not matched to a gene. CDR1 is LNHDA and CDR2 is SQIVND in the germline V gene (reference sequence). The CDR3 has 17 amino acids.